Included here is one TCR beta chain sequence, with context. This sample is drawn from a study of T cell responses to AZD1222 COVID-19 vaccine. Some clones are missing from TCRdb's copy, which holds only in-frame ones; the method was immunoSEQ multiplex PCR. The sample holds 120,000 or so clones, roughly 87% seen once. The specimen comprised peripheral blood, sampled on day 0 of AZD1222 vaccination. The receptor was isolated from an adult in good health.

This CDR3 is CASSLRTGSNEKLFF. CDR3 bases: TGTGCCAGCAGCTTAAGGACAGGATCCAATGAAAAACTGTTTTTT. The chain employs TRBV5-4 and TRBJ1-4; TRBD1 matches at 7 bases. The CDR3 loop spans 15 amino acids. The V gene end was trimmed by 2 bases and the J gene end by 5 bases; junction bases not matched to a gene: 6. CDR1 and CDR2 from the germline V gene are SGHNT and YYREEE (reference sequence).